A single sample gave rise to the 27 T cell receptor beta chains below, sequenced in a study of CD8 T cells in Susac syndrome. An amount of RNA that ranged from roughly 0.45 to 1 ug was reverse transcribed with random hexamers. MiXCR was run by TCRdb on the immunoSEQ multiplex PCR reads, yielding one entry per CDR3 protein. The sample carries roughly 200,000 distinct CDR3 sequences, about 94% recorded once. What was sequenced was CD4+ T cells from PBMCs. The source is a human donor with Susac syndrome.

The chain combines TRBV5-4 with TRBJ1-1, with TRBD1 matching over 11 bases. This CDR3 region has 16 residues. Germline-derived CDR1 and CDR2 are SGHNT and YYREEE (reference sequence). Trimming cost V 2 bases and J 1 base; bases outside gene matches: 4. CDR3 loop: CASSFRTGGANTEAFF. CDR3 coding DNA: TGTGCCAGCAGCTTCCGGACAGGGGGCGCGAACACTGAAGCTTTCTTT.

The chain carries TRBV29-1 and TRBJ2-5, with unresolved D. The CDR3 totals 13 residues. From germline, CDR1 is SQVTM and CDR2 ANQGSEA. Trimming took 2 bases from V and 0 from J, leaving 7 bases between them. DNA for the CDR3: TGCAGCGTTGAACCACCATACCAAGAGACCCAGTACTTC. This gives the protein CSVEPPYQETQYF.

V and J are TRBV28 and TRBJ1-2; 9 positions match TRBD1. The germline V gene encodes CDR1 MDHEN and CDR2 SYDVKM. After removal of 4 bases from V and 7 bases from J, the junction contained 7 bases not matched to a gene. The CDR3 length is 14 residues. CDR3 in amino acids: CASSSGQGVGGYTF. Written as DNA, the CDR3 is TGTGCCAGCAGTTCGGGACAGGGAGTTGGTGGCTACACCTTC.

J is TRBJ2-2 and V is TRBV7-2; 7 positions agree with TRBD2. Per germline, CDR1 SGHTA and CDR2 FQGNSA. V dropped 5 bases and J dropped 3; count of bases not matched to a gene: 12. The CDR3 extends over 17 amino acids. The CDR3 nucleotides read TGTGCCAGCAGCCCTAGAATTCTAGCGGAGTACACCGGGGAGCTGTTTTTT. Translated: CASSPRILAEYTGELFF.

This clonotype was observed once. The chain joins TRBV7-6 to TRBJ1-1; D is uncertain. The germline V gene encodes CDR1 SGHVS and CDR2 FNYEAQ. V dropped 0 bases and J dropped 6 bases, with 8 bases sitting between them. The CDR3 consists of 13 residues. The CDR3 reads CASSLAEGAEAFF. In DNA form, the CDR3 reads TGTGCCAGCAGCTTAGCGGAAGGAGCTGAAGCTTTCTTT.

The gene calls are TRBV10-3 and TRBJ2-3; tentatively, D is TRBD2 (5 bases). Germline V CDR1 and CDR2: ENHRY, SYGVKD. The CDR3 contains 16 residues. V shed 6 bases and J shed 3 bases, with 19 bases lying between them. The CDR3 sequence is CAIRGERLTGTDTQYF. CDR3 sequence (DNA): TGTGCCATCAGGGGAGAACGGCTAACGGGGACAGATACGCAGTATTTT.

The chain employs TRBV24-1 and TRBJ1-2; D is unclear. The CDR3 sequence is 13 residues long. In germline, CDR1 is KGHDR, CDR2 SFDVKD. Trimming removed 2 bases from V and 6 bases from J, with 9 bases in between. The CDR3 region is CATSDSAYDGYTF. The DNA of the CDR3 is TGTGCCACCAGTGATTCGGCGTATGATGGCTACACCTTC.

This rearrangement joins TRBV11-2 to TRBJ2-7; possibly TRBD1 for D (6 bases). The CDR3 has 12 residues. V was cut by 1 base and J by 12 bases, with 13 bases left in between. The germline CDR1 and CDR2 sequences are SGHAT and FQNNGV. DNA of the CDR3: TGTGCCAGCAGCTTAGCCTTGGAGACAGGGTACTTC. This codes for CASSLALETGYF.

This chain links TRBV5-4 with TRBJ2-7; possibly TRBD1 or TRBD2 for D (6 bases each). CDR3 length equals 15 residues. Germline lookup yields CDR1 SGHNT and CDR2 YYREEE (reference sequence). Trimming removed 5 bases at V and 2 bases at J, with 17 bases between. Here the CDR3 DNA reads TGTGCCAGCAGTAGCTTTGGCGGGACAACCTACGAGCAGTACTTC. As protein: CASSSFGGTTYEQYF. Based on the CDR3 plus reference TRBV5-4 and TRBJ2-7, the full variable domain is ETGVTQSPTHLIKTRGQQVTLRCSSQSGHNTVSWYQQALGQGPQFIFQYYREEENGRGNFPPRFSGLQFPNYSSELNVNALELDDSALYLCASSSFGGTTYEQYFGPGTRLTVT.

The chain joins TRBV3-1 to TRBJ2-3; no firm D call. V was pared by 1 base and J by 2 bases, with 4 bases between. The CDR3 totals 13 residues. Germline lookup yields CDR1 LGHDT and CDR2 YNNKEL (reference sequence). CDR3 loop: CASSQADTDTQYF. The CDR3, as DNA: TGTGCCAGCAGCCAAGCTGACACAGATACGCAGTATTTT.

DNA of the CDR3: TGTGCCAGCAGTGCTAGCGGGAGCGCTTCCACAGATACGCAGTATTTT. It translates to CASSASGSASTDTQYF. The V gene is TRBV28, the J gene TRBJ2-3; TRBD2 matches 10 bases. The CDR3 runs to 16 residues. V gave up 5 bases and J gave up 2 bases; unmatched junction bases: 7. Per germline, CDR1 MDHEN and CDR2 SYDVKM.

V is TRBV20-1 and J is TRBJ2-7, with 7 bases identical to TRBD2. Germline trimming cut 2 bases from V and 0 bases from J; bases unmatched to any gene: 10. The CDR3 has 16 residues. The germline gives CDR1 DFQATT, CDR2 SNEGSKA (reference sequence). CDR3 DNA sequence: TGCAGTGCTAGATTTCTAAGCGGGACGACCTCCTACGAGCAGTACTTC. Its translation is CSARFLSGTTSYEQYF.

The rearrangement joins TRBV24-1 to TRBJ1-1; D unclear. With 3 bases removed from V and 4 bases from J, the gap between germline ends came to 11 bases. Germline assignment: CDR1 KGHDR and CDR2 SFDVKD. This CDR3 is 14 amino acids long. CDR3 residues: CATSDLGRITEAFF. DNA of the CDR3: TGTGCCACCAGTGATCTTGGACGGATCACTGAAGCTTTCTTT.

This sequence joins TRBV30 and TRBJ2-7; D not resolved. This CDR3 spans 11 amino acids. V was pared by 2 bases and J by 5 bases, with 7 bases between. Germline V lookup: CDR1 GTSNPN, CDR2 SVGIG (reference sequence). The chain's CDR3 is CAWSSSDEQYF. The CDR3, as DNA: TGTGCCTGGAGTTCTAGTGACGAGCAGTACTTC. The full variable domain, rest sourced from reference TRBV30 and TRBJ2-7, is SQTIHQWPATLVQPVGSPLSLECTVEGTSNPNLYWYRQAAGRGLQLLFYSVGIGQISSEVPQNLSASRPQDRQFILSSKKLLLSDSGFYLCAWSSSDEQYFGPGTRLTVT.

The chain combines TRBV25-1 with TRBJ2-5, with 8 bases lining up with TRBD2. V was clipped by 5 bases and J by 0 bases; unmatched bases: 5. This CDR3 is built from 15 residues. CDR1 MGHDK and CDR2 SYGVNS come from the germline V gene. The CDR3 bases are TGTGCCAGCAGTAAGGCGGGGGGTTACCAAGAGACCCAGTACTTC. Translation: CASSKAGGYQETQYF.

The CDR3 reads CASSRGGHKNTEAFF. Written as DNA, the CDR3 is TGTGCGTCATCAAGGGGGGGACACAAGAACACTGAAGCTTTCTTT. The chain links TRBV30 to TRBJ1-1, with D perhaps matching TRBD1 (6 bases). The CDR3 is made up of 15 amino acids. CDR1 is GTSNPN, CDR2 SVGIG, per germline (reference sequence). Complete variable domain (other parts from reference TRBV30 and TRBJ1-1): SQTIHQWPATLVQPVGSPLSLECTVEGTSNPNLYWYRQAAGRGLQLLFYSVGIGQISSEVPQNLSASRPQDRQFILSSKKLLLSDSGFYLCASSRGGHKNTEAFFGQGTRLTVV.

This rearrangement joins TRBV9 to TRBJ2-7; 11 bases match TRBD2. Germline values: CDR1 SGDLS, CDR2 YYNGEE. This CDR3 has 16 amino acids. V was pared by 6 bases and J by 5 bases, with 13 bases of the junction left unmatched. The chain's CDR3 is CASTRLAGWGMDEQYF. DNA of the CDR3: TGTGCCAGCACCAGACTAGCGGGATGGGGTATGGACGAGCAGTACTTC.

V is TRBV5-4 and J is TRBJ1-1; 9 bases map to TRBD1. The CDR3 consists of 14 residues. Trimming at V came to 4 bases and at J to 5 bases, leaving 6 bases not matched to a gene. Germline V gene sequence: CDR1 SGHNT, CDR2 YYREEE (reference sequence). CDR3 protein: CASSGNRGRTEAFF. The CDR3 bases are TGTGCCAGCAGCGGAAACAGGGGGCGGACTGAAGCTTTCTTT. Looking up the rest from reference TRBV5-4 and TRBJ1-1 gives the full variable domain: ETGVTQSPTHLIKTRGQQVTLRCSSQSGHNTVSWYQQALGQGPQFIFQYYREEENGRGNFPPRFSGLQFPNYSSELNVNALELDDSALYLCASSGNRGRTEAFFGQGTRLTVV.

The chain links TRBV3-1 to TRBJ1-4, with D tentatively TRBD1 (6 bases). Per germline, CDR1 LGHDT and CDR2 YNNKEL (reference sequence). The V end lost 2 bases, the J end lost 4 bases, and 14 bases lay between the germline ends. The CDR3 sequence is 16 residues long. CDR3 DNA sequence: TGTGCCAGCAGCCAACGCCGGACAGACGATAATGAAAAACTGTTTTTT. It codes for CASSQRRTDDNEKLFF. Full variable domain (outside the CDR3, taken from reference TRBV3-1 and TRBJ1-4): DTAVSQTPKYLVTQMGNDKSIKCEQNLGHDTMYWYKQDSKKFLKIMFSYNNKELIINETVPNRFSPKSPDKAHLNLHINSLELGDSAVYFCASSQRRTDDNEKLFFGSGTQLSVL.

This clonotype has a single count. This chain joins TRBV20-1 and TRBJ1-5, with D possibly matching TRBD1 (5 bases). Germline values: CDR1 DFQATT, CDR2 SNEGSKA (reference sequence). The CDR3 is 17 residues long. V dropped 6 bases and J dropped 0 bases, with 21 bases sitting between them. CDR3 region: CSATFPGLTYSNQPQHF. In DNA, the CDR3 is TGCAGTGCCACCTTCCCGGGACTGACCTATAGCAATCAGCCCCAGCATTTT.

The rearrangement uses TRBV20-1 and TRBJ2-3; the match to TRBD2 covers 9 bases. Trimming cost V 1 base and J 2 bases; bases outside gene matches: 7. The V gene's germline CDR1 is DFQATT and CDR2 SNEGSKA (reference sequence). The CDR3 is 16 amino acids. The CDR3, as DNA: TGCAGTGCTAGAGCAAGGCTAGCGGGGATCACAGATACGCAGTATTTT. Its protein is CSARARLAGITDTQYF.

This sequence joins TRBV20-1 and TRBJ1-1; D possibly corresponds to TRBD1 (5 bases). V lost 5 bases and J 2 bases, leaving 12 bases between the germline ends. This CDR3 is built from 13 residues. Germline V CDR1 and CDR2: DFQATT, SNEGSKA (reference sequence). CDR3 DNA sequence: TGCAGTGCTGTAGAGACAGATAACACTGAAGCTTTCTTT. Translation: CSAVETDNTEAFF.

V gene TRBV5-6 combines with J gene TRBJ1-6; 10 bases line up with TRBD1. Germline V gives CDR1 SGHDT, CDR2 YYEEEE. The CDR3 is 15 amino acids. V gave up 3 bases and J gave up 8 bases; unmatched junction bases: 5. In DNA, the CDR3 is TGTGCCAGCAGCTCCGTGGACAGGGGGTATTCACCCCTCCACTTT. It specifies CASSSVDRGYSPLHF.

The V gene is TRBV2, the J gene TRBJ2-3; TRBD1 might be the D (5 bases). The CDR3 spans 14 residues. Between the trimmed V and J ends, which lost 7 bases and 3 bases, there was a span of 14 bases. Germline V lookup: CDR1 SNHLY, CDR2 FYNNEI. The chain's CDR3 is CASTRREGTDTQYF. CDR3 sequence (DNA): TGTGCCAGCACACGCAGGGAAGGGACAGATACGCAGTATTTT.

This chain uses TRBV30 with TRBJ1-1; TRBD1 might be the D (6 bases). This CDR3 is built from 13 residues. V lost 8 bases to trimming and J lost 5 bases, with 18 bases between them. Germline CDR1 is GTSNPN and CDR2 is SVGIG (reference sequence). The CDR3 DNA sequence: TGTGCCGCCTCACCAGGGGTAGGGACTGAAGCTTTCTTT. Its translation: CAASPGVGTEAFF. The entire variable domain, with the rest obtained from reference TRBV30 and TRBJ1-1, is as follows: SQTIHQWPATLVQPVGSPLSLECTVEGTSNPNLYWYRQAAGRGLQLLFYSVGIGQISSEVPQNLSASRPQDRQFILSSKKLLLSDSGFYLCAASPGVGTEAFFGQGTRLTVV.

The chain recombines TRBV20-1 with TRBJ1-2; D gene ambiguous. The CDR3 runs 12 residues. Trimming stripped 5 bases from V and 5 bases from J, with 12 bases between. Germline assignment: CDR1 DFQATT and CDR2 SNEGSKA (reference sequence). CDR3 protein: CSAPPGNYGYTF. The CDR3, as DNA: TGCAGTGCTCCCCCGGGAAATTATGGCTACACCTTC.

The CDR3: CASSYTYNEQFF. CDR3 DNA: TGTGCCAGCAGTTACACATACAATGAGCAGTTCTTC. V usage is TRBV6-2 or TRBV6-3 and J usage is TRBJ2-1; D call uncertain. V was trimmed by 2 bases and J by 4 bases, leaving 3 bases between them. CDR1 is MNHEY, CDR2 SVGEGT, per germline. This CDR3 comprises 12 residues.